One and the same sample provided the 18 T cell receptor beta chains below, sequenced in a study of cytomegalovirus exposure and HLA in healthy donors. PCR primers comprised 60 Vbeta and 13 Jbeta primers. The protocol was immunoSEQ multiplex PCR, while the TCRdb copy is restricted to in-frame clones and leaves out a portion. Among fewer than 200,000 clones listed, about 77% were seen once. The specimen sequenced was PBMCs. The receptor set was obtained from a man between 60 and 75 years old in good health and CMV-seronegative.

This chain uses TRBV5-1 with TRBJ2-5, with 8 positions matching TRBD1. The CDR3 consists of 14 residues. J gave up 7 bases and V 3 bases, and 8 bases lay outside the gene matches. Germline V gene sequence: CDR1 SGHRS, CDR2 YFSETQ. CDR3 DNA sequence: TGCGCCAGCAGCTCCGACAGGGGCAAAGGGACCCAGTACTTC. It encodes CASSSDRGKGTQYF.

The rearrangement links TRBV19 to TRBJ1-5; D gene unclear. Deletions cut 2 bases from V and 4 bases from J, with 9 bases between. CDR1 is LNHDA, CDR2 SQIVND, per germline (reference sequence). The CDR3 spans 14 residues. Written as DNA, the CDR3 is TGTGCCAGTAGTATACAACAGAGTAATCAGCCCCAGCATTTT. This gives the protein CASSIQQSNQPQHF.

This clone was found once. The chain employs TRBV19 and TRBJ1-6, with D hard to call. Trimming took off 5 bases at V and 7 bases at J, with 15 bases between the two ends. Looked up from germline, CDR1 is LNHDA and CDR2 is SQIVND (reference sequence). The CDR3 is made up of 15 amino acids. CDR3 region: CASSEALRVNSPLHF. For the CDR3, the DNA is TGTGCCAGTAGTGAGGCGCTCCGGGTAAATTCACCCCTCCACTTT.

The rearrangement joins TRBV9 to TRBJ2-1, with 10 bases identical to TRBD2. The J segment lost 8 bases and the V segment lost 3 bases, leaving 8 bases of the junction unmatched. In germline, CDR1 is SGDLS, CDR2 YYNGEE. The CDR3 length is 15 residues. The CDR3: CASSDGTSGTDEQFF. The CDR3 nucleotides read TGTGCCAGCAGCGACGGAACTAGCGGGACCGATGAGCAGTTCTTC.

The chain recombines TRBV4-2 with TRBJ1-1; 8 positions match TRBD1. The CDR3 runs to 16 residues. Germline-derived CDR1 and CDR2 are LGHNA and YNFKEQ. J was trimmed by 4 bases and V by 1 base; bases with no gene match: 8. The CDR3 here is CASSQAAGQGGTEAFF. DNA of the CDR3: TGTGCCAGCAGCCAAGCAGCCGGACAGGGAGGCACTGAAGCTTTCTTT.

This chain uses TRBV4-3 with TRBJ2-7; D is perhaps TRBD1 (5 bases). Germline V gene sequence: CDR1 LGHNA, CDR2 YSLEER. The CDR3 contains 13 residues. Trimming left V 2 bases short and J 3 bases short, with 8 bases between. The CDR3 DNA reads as TGCGCCAGCAGCCAACGACAGTACTACGAGCAGTACTTC. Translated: CASSQRQYYEQYF.

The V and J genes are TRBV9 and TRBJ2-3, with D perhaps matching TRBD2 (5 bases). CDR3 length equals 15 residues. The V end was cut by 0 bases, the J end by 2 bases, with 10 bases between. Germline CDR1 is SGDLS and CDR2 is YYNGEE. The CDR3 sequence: CASSVVGSITDTQYF. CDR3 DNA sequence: TGTGCCAGCAGCGTAGTAGGGAGCATCACAGATACGCAGTATTTT.

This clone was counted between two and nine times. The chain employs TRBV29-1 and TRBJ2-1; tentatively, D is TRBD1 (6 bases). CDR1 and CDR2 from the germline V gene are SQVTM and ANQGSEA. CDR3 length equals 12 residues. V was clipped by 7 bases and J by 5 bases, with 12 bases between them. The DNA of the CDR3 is TGCAGCGCAAACAGGGAAAACAATGAGCAGTTCTTC. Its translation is CSANRENNEQFF.

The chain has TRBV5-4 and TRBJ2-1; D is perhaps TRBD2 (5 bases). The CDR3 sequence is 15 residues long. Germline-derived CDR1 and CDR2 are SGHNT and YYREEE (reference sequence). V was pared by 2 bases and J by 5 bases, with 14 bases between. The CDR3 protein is CASSFGGQRNNEQFF. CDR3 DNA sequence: TGTGCCAGCAGCTTTGGCGGGCAGAGGAACAATGAGCAGTTCTTC.

The CDR3, as DNA: TGTGCCAGTAGCGGACTAGCGACAGATACGCAGTATTTT. Translation: CASSGLATDTQYF. The chain uses TRBV19 and TRBJ2-3; 9 bases match TRBD2. There are 13 residues in the CDR3. Per germline, CDR1 LNHDA and CDR2 SQIVND (reference sequence). J lost 3 bases, V lost 6 bases, and 1 base had no gene match. Full variable domain (missing parts from reference TRBV19 and TRBJ2-3): DGGITQSPKYLFRKEGQNVTLSCEQNLNHDAMYWYRQDPGQGLRLIYYSQIVNDFQKGDIAEGYSVSREKKESFPLTVTSAQKNPTAFYLCASSGLATDTQYFGPGTRLTVL.

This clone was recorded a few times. The CDR3 DNA is TGTGCCAGTAGTCTCCGGACAGGGGTTATGAACACTGAAGCTTTCTTT. Its protein is CASSLRTGVMNTEAFF. The chain couples TRBV19 to TRBJ1-1; the match to TRBD1 covers 9 bases. V trimming: 5 bases; J trimming: 0 bases; junction bases outside the gene matches: 7. Per the germline V gene, CDR1 is LNHDA and CDR2 is SQIVND (reference sequence). CDR3 size: 16 residues. Drawing the rest from reference TRBV19 and TRBJ1-1, the complete variable domain is DGGITQSPKYLFRKEGQNVTLSCEQNLNHDAMYWYRQDPGQGLRLIYYSQIVNDFQKGDIAEGYSVSREKKESFPLTVTSAQKNPTAFYLCASSLRTGVMNTEAFFGQGTRLTVV.

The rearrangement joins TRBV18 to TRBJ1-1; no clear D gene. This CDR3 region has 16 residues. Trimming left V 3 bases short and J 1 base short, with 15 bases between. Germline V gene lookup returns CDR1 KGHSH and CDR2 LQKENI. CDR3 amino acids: CASSPLPGDKNTEAFF. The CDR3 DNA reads TGTGCCAGCTCACCCCTCCCCGGGGATAAGAACACTGAAGCTTTCTTT.

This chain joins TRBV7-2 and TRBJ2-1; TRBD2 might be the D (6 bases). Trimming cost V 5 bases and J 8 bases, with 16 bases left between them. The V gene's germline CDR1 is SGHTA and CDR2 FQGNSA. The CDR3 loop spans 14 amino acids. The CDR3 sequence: CASSPRGTHDEQFF. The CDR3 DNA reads TGTGCCAGCAGCCCCCGCGGGACCCACGATGAGCAGTTCTTC.

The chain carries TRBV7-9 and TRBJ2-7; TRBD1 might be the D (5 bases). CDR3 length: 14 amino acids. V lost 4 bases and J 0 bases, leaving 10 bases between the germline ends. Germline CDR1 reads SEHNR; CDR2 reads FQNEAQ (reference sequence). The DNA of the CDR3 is TGTGCCAGCAGCTCGACAGTAGCCTCCTACGAGCAGTACTTC. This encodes CASSSTVASYEQYF.

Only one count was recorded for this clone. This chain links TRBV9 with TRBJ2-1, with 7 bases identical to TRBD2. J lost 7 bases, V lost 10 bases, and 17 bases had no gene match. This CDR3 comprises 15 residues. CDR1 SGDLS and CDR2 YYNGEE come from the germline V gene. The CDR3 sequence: CASNAGREFRNEQFF. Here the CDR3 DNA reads TGTGCCTCTAACGCGGGGCGGGAGTTCCGTAATGAGCAGTTCTTC.

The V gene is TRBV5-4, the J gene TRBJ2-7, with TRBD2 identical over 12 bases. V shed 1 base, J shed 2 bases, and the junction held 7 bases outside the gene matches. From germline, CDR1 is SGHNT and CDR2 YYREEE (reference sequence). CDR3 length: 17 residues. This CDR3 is CASSLSSGRGFTYEQYF. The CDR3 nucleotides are TGTGCCAGCAGCTTGTCTAGCGGGAGGGGCTTCACCTACGAGCAGTACTTC.

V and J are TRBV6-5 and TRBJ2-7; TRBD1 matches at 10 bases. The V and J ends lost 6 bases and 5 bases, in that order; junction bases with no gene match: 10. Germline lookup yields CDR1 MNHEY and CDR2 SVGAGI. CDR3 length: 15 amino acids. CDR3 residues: CASRTPTGGGDEQYF. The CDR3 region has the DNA TGTGCCAGCAGGACTCCGACAGGGGGCGGGGACGAGCAGTACTTC.

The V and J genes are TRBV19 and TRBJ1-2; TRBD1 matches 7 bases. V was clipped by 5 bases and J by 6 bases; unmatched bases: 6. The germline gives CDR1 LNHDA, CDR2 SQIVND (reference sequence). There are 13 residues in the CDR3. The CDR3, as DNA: TGTGCCAGTAGTCTGACAGGGTACGATGGCTACACCTTC. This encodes CASSLTGYDGYTF.